This is a list of T cell receptor beta chains from one sample in a study of patients and donors after allogeneic stem cell transplantation. TCRdb used MiXCR to reprocess the RT-PCR reads, holding one entry per CDR3 protein. The sample includes roughly 200,000 distinct CDR3 sequences, around 41% of them seen just once. Sequences were obtained from blood, either unsorted or a sorted T cell fraction (not recorded which). The receptors here all came from a human donor who was either an allogeneic HSCT recipient or a stem cell or donor lymphocyte infusion donor (not recorded which). It is not recorded whose cells these are; they may come from a transplant donor. Each CDR3 is given with its conserved first and last residue. Fields, in order: clone size, V gene, CDR3 length, J gene, D gene, CDR3 protein, CDR3 DNA. A D gene is named only where the DNA matches it firmly. Clone size is stated in some rows and not others, as once, few, many or a class when expanded.

few,TRBV7-6,15,TRBJ1-1,-,CASSPINSPGNEAFF,TGTGCCAGCAGCCCCATTAACTCCCCCGGGAATGAAGCTTTCTTT
-,TRBV2,18,TRBJ1-1,TRBD1,CASSTLRDRILMNTEAFF,TGTGCCAGCAGTACACTACGGGACAGGATATTGATGAACACTGAAGCTTTCTTT
-,TRBV6-5,15,TRBJ2-2,-,CASALGFGNTGELFF,TGTGCCAGCGCCTTGGGATTCGGGAACACCGGGGAGCTGTTTTTT
few,TRBV20-1,16,TRBJ2-2,TRBD2,CSARLAGALNTGELFF,TGCAGTGCTAGGTTAGCGGGGGCCCTGAACACCGGGGAGCTGTTTTTT
-,TRBV7-3,13,TRBJ2-5,-,CASSPGTLETQYF,TGTGCCAGCAGCCCGGGAACATTGGAGACCCAGTACTTC
-,TRBV4-1,14,TRBJ1-2,-,CASSQDPLNYGYTF,TGCGCCAGCAGCCAAGATCCTCTTAACTATGGCTACACCTTC
-,TRBV27,16,TRBJ2-3,TRBD2,CASSLGTSGRKDTQYF,TGTGCCAGCAGTTTAGGGACTAGCGGGCGGAAAGATACGCAGTATTTT
-,TRBV7-6,14,TRBJ2-7,TRBD2,CASSRGGRVDEQYF,TGTGCCAGCAGCCGGGGAGGGCGGGTCGACGAGCAGTACTTC
-,TRBV12-3/TRBV12-4,15,TRBJ2-1,TRBD1,CASSYPGQVYNEQFF,TGTGCCAGCAGTTATCCGGGACAGGTGTACAATGAGCAGTTCTTC
many,TRBV20-1,16,TRBJ1-6,-,CSARDPGGSHNSPLHF,TGCAGTGCTAGAGACCCGGGAGGGTCCCATAATTCACCCCTCCACTTT
many,TRBV20-1,13,TRBJ1-6,TRBD1,CSPRDRGNSPLHF,TGCAGTCCGAGAGACAGGGGTAATTCACCCCTCCACTTT
-,TRBV4-1,14,TRBJ2-5,TRBD1,CASSRQGEGETQYF,TGCGCCAGCAGTCGACAGGGGGAGGGAGAGACCCAGTACTTC
-,TRBV2,16,TRBJ1-2,TRBD1,CASSQRGQGNVYGYTF,TGTGCCAGCAGCCAACGGGGACAGGGGAACGTCTATGGCTACACCTTC
few,TRBV4-3,14,TRBJ2-5,-,CASSQDVNTETQYF,TGCGCCAGCAGCCAAGACGTAAATACGGAGACCCAGTACTTC
-,TRBV5-1,14,TRBJ2-5,-,CASSLDWGEETQYF,TGCGCCAGCAGCCTCGACTGGGGGGAAGAGACCCAGTACTTC
-,TRBV12-5,16,TRBJ1-1,-,CASGLALGGGTGEAFF,TGTGCTAGTGGTTTGGCCCTGGGAGGCGGAACTGGTGAAGCTTTCTTT
-,TRBV7-6,19,TRBJ1-3,-,CASSLDDRAAVGSGNTIYF,TGTGCCAGCAGCTTAGACGACCGGGCCGCGGTGGGCTCTGGAAACACCATATATTTT
-,TRBV4-1,16,TRBJ1-4,-,CASSQGPGTGNEKLFF,TGCGCCAGCAGCCAAGGCCCCGGGACGGGTAATGAAAAACTGTTTTTT
-,TRBV2,14,TRBJ2-7,-,CASSEAGRPYEQYF,TGTGCCAGCAGTGAAGCCGGCAGACCCTACGAGCAGTACTTC
few,TRBV12-3/TRBV12-4,14,TRBJ1-1,TRBD1,CASRLRTGNTEAFF,TGTGCCAGCAGATTAAGGACAGGAAACACTGAAGCTTTCTTT
-,TRBV10-3,14,TRBJ1-3,TRBD1,CAIRGQLSGNTIYF,TGTGCCATCAGGGGACAGCTATCAGGAAACACCATATATTTT
few,TRBV5-1,11,TRBJ1-1,-,CASRRDLEAFF,TGCGCCAGCAGAAGGGACCTTGAAGCTTTCTTT
-,TRBV10-3,15,TRBJ2-2,-,CAISEIDREAGELFF,TGTGCCATCAGTGAGATTGACAGGGAGGCCGGGGAGCTGTTTTTT
-,TRBV6-6,19,TRBJ1-6,TRBD1,CASSSGRRTGSSYNSPLHF,TGTGCCAGCAGTTCTGGTCGTCGGACAGGGAGTTCCTATAATTCACCCCTCCACTTT
few,TRBV30,13,TRBJ1-4,-,CAWMKGPLEKLFF,TGTGCCTGGATGAAGGGACCACTCGAAAAACTGTTTTTT
few,TRBV20-1,16,TRBJ1-5,-,CSARDRGRGSNQPQHF,TGCAGTGCTAGAGACAGGGGACGAGGCAGCAATCAGCCCCAGCATTTT
-,TRBV6-6,18,TRBJ2-3,-,CASSTSLRPTSSTDTQYF,-
-,TRBV2,16,TRBJ1-1,TRBD1,CASSEWAGGRTTEAFF,TGTGCCAGCAGTGAGTGGGCAGGGGGCCGTACGACTGAAGCTTTCTTT